This T cell receptor beta chain appears in the sequencing data of a study of cytomegalovirus exposure and HLA in healthy donors. Findings and caveats of the study: Among TCR beta chains, those listed as cytomegalovirus-associated numbered over 150. TCR beta V- and J-gene trimming, according to a later analysis, was linked to a missense DCLRE1C variant. Reports state that TCR beta sequences accurately predicted most subjects' HLA-A and HLA-B alleles.

In the PCR, 60 Vbeta and 13 Jbeta primers were used. The method was immunoSEQ multiplex PCR; TCRdb's version includes in-frame clones alone and lacks a portion of them. In the table there are roughly 160,000 clones, 79% of which are singletons. Germline assignment: CDR1 SGHRS and CDR2 YFSETQ. Deletions cut 0 bases from V and 3 bases from J, with 10 bases between. This CDR3 region has 15 residues. This clone was seen a handful of times. Antigen specificity is unknown. The V gene is TRBV5-1, the J gene TRBJ2-1; D ambiguous. The specimen was PBMCs. The receptor was isolated from a man aged 40-49 years in good health and CMV-seronegative. Here the CDR3 reads CASSLEVGVYNEQFF. In nucleotides, the CDR3 is TGCGCCAGCAGCTTGGAGGTGGGCGTCTACAATGAGCAGTTCTTC.